The subject of this entry is one T cell receptor (beta chain). Its antigen is unidentified. The sample belongs to a study of molecular identifiers for immune sequencing clone quantification. Study in general: Replicate experiments took RNA from about 21,000 or 97,000 naive CD8 cells, divided it five ways and sequenced four. General observations from the study: In CMV-specific effectors, clones above 20 copies held over 98% of molecules; naive, under 1%.

V dropped 3 bases and J dropped 8; count of bases not matched to a gene: 7. Germline lookup yields CDR1 DFQATT and CDR2 SNEGSKA (reference sequence). The CDR3 has 14 residues. Bulk TCR libraries used previously described methods and listed TCR primers. TCRdb re-called the PCR reads with MiXCR, one entry per CDR3 protein. The sample consists of about 510,000 distinct CDR3 sequences, about 26% of them appearing once. Every naive CD8 library was made from between about 20,000 and 1,000,000 sorted cells with 10%, 30% or 50% RNA. The TCR originated in a human donor in good health. Some libraries in this study had Jurkat cell RNA spiked in. The genes are TRBV20-1 and TRBJ2-1; 10 bases line up with TRBD2. The source material was naive CD8+ T cells from blood, with Jurkat cell RNA spiked in. Subset defined: FACS-sorted CD8+CD4-CCR7+CD45RA+ naive T cells. The CDR3 nucleotides are TGCAGTGCTAGTCCGGGACTAGCGTCGCATGAGCAGTTCTTC. Translated: CSASPGLASHEQFF.